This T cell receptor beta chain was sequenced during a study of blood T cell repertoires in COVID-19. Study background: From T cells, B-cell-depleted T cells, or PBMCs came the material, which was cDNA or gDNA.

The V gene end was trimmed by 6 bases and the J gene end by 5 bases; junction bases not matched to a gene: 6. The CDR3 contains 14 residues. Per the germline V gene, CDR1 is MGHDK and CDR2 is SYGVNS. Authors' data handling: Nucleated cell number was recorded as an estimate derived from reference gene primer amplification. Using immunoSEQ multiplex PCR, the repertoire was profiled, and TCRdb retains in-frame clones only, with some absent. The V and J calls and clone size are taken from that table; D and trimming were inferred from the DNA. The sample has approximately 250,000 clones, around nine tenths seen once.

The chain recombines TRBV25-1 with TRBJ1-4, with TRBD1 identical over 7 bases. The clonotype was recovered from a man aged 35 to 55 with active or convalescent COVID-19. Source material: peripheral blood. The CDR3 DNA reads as TGTGCCAGCAGCGACAGGGTGGGGAATGAAAAACTGTTTTTT. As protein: CASSDRVGNEKLFF.